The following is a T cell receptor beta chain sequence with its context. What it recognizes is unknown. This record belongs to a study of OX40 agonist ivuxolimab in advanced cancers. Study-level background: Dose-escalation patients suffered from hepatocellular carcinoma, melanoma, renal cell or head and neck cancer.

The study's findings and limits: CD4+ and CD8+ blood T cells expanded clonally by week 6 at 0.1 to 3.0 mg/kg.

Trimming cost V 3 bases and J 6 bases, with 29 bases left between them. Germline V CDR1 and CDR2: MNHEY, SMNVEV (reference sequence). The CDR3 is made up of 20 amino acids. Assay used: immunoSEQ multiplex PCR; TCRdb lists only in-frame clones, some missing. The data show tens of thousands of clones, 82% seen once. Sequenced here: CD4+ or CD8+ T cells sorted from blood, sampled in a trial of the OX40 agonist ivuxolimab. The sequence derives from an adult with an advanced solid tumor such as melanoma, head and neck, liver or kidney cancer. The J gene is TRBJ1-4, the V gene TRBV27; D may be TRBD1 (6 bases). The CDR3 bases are TGTGCCAGCAGTTTCTCGGGGGGCAGGTTCGGGTACCAGATAGATGAAAAACTGTTTTTT. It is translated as CASSFSGGRFGYQIDEKLFF.